Listed below are T cell receptor beta chains from one sample, sequenced in a study of blood T cell repertoires in COVID-19. Repertoires were generated with immunoSEQ multiplex PCR, while TCRdb's copy carries only in-frame clones and drops some. The data hold about 16,000 clones, with approximately 86% observed a single time. Sequenced: peripheral blood. These receptors were obtained from a human donor in a cohort sampled during active COVID-19. CDR3s include the opening cysteine and the closing phenylalanine or tryptophan. The D gene is left open where the match is weak. Only part of the rows carry a size: once, few, many, or a class if the clone is expanded.

j_call d_call clone_size v_call cdr3_aa cdr3_nt
TRBJ2-3 TRBD1 . TRBV11-2 CASSNPGGDTQYF TGTGCCAGCAGCAATCCAGGGGGAGATACGCAGTATTTT
TRBJ2-2 TRBD2 . TRBV19 CASTLGTSGRGITGELFF TGTGCCAGTACATTGGGGACTAGCGGGAGAGGTATCACCGGGGAGCTGTTTTTT
TRBJ2-2 TRBD2 once TRBV7-9 CASSLGGGNTGELFF TGTGCCAGCAGCTTAGGCGGGGGGAACACCGGGGAGCTGTTTTTT
TRBJ1-4 . . TRBV27 CASSLSGPNEKLFF TGTGCCAGCAGTTTATCGGGGCCTAATGAAAAACTGTTTTTT
TRBJ1-1 . . TRBV19 CASSIRAGYEAFF TGTGCCAGTAGTATAAGGGCAGGGTATGAAGCTTTCTTT
TRBJ2-5 . . TRBV10-2 CASSELTAETQYF TGCGCCAGCAGTGAGTTGACTGCGGAGACCCAGTACTTC
TRBJ2-2 . . TRBV7-3 CASSFGTGELFF TGTGCCAGCAGCTTCGGGACCGGGGAGCTGTTTTTT
TRBJ2-1 . . TRBV6-5 CASRKQGLPDYEQFF TGTGCCAGCAGGAAACAGGGATTGCCCGACTATGAGCAGTTCTTC
TRBJ2-3 TRBD1 . TRBV19 CASSTWTGEGTDTQYF TGTGCCAGTAGTACCTGGACAGGGGAAGGCACAGATACGCAGTATTTT
TRBJ2-1 . . TRBV5-1 CASSLAPLARDNEQFF TGCGCCAGCAGCTTGGCCCCCCTAGCGCGGGACAATGAGCAGTTCTTC
TRBJ2-7 . . TRBV11-2 CASSFEYGEQYF TGTGCCAGCAGCTTTGAGTATGGCGAGCAGTACTTC
TRBJ2-7 . . TRBV4-2 CASSEKIGQITYEQYF TGTGCCAGCAGCGAAAAAATCGGACAGATAACCTACGAGCAGTACTTC
TRBJ2-3 TRBD1 . TRBV7-3 CASAKGTAPTDTQYF TGTGCCAGTGCCAAAGGGACAGCTCCGACAGATACGCAGTATTTT
TRBJ2-5 . . TRBV6-1 CASSEYRRNQETQYF TGTGCCAGCAGTGAATACCGGCGGAACCAAGAGACCCAGTACTTC
TRBJ1-2 TRBD1 . TRBV5-1 CASRILQGNYGYTF TGCGCCAGCAGAATCCTACAGGGGAACTATGGCTACACCTTC
TRBJ2-4 TRBD2 . TRBV7-9 CASSSQGGSKNIQYF TGTGCCAGCAGCTCGCAGGGAGGGTCCAAAAACATTCAGTACTTC
TRBJ2-1 . . TRBV10-3 CAISAPQSGPYNEQFF TGTGCCATCAGTGCCCCCCAAAGCGGGCCATACAATGAGCAGTTCTTC
TRBJ1-2 . few TRBV5-1 CASSLISDGSGYTF TGCGCCAGCAGCTTGATATCAGATGGCTCTGGCTACACCTTC
TRBJ2-7 TRBD1 . TRBV18 CASSSGQGRYEQYF TGTGCCAGCTCATCGGGACAGGGCAGGTACGAGCAGTACTTC
TRBJ2-1 . . TRBV7-2 CASSLALRGEQFF TGTGCCAGCAGCTTAGCGTTGAGGGGGGAGCAGTTCTTC
TRBJ1-5 . . TRBV9 CASSPGVLAQPQHF TGTGCCAGCAGCCCAGGGGTTCTCGCCCAGCCCCAGCATTTT
TRBJ2-1 TRBD2 . TRBV7-7 CASSEGTSGGVGEQFF TGTGCCAGCAGCGAAGGGACTAGCGGGGGGGTCGGTGAGCAGTTCTTC
TRBJ2-3 . . TRBV5-1 CASSLNTNPDTQYF TGCGCCAGCAGCTTAAATACAAACCCAGATACGCAGTATTTT
TRBJ2-7 . . TRBV6-5 CASSRDNYEQYF TGTGCCAGCAGTAGGGACAACTACGAGCAGTACTTC
TRBJ2-1 TRBD2 . TRBV9 CASSPPSGIRFNEQFF TGTGCCAGCAGCCCACCTAGCGGGATCCGGTTTAATGAGCAGTTCTTC
TRBJ1-3 TRBD1 . TRBV6-5 CASSYLTEGAETTIYF TGTGCCAGCAGTTACCTTACTGAGGGGGCTGAAACTACCATATATTTT
TRBJ1-2 TRBD1 . TRBV27 CASSPQTGPRYYGYTF TGTGCCAGCAGTCCCCAGACAGGGCCCCGCTACTATGGCTACACCTTC
TRBJ2-3 . . TRBV9 CASSVVQGSVTDTQYF TGTGCCAGCAGCGTAGTACAGGGTAGCGTCACAGATACGCAGTATTTT
TRBJ2-1 . . TRBV7-3 CASSFDPRYEQFF TGTGCCAGCAGCTTCGACCCGCGGTATGAGCAGTTCTTC
TRBJ1-4 TRBD1 few TRBV5-6 CASSRQGTGTEKLFF TGTGCCAGCAGCCGCCAAGGGACAGGGACTGAAAAACTGTTTTTT
TRBJ2-7 . . TRBV7-9 CASSLAVQKDYEQYF TGTGCCAGCAGCTTAGCGGTCCAGAAAGACTACGAGCAGTACTTC
TRBJ2-2 . medium-sized TRBV5-6 CASSLLEILHGGELFF TGTGCCAGCAGCTTGCTAGAAATCCTCCACGGCGGGGAGCTGTTTTTT
TRBJ2-3 TRBD2 . TRBV3-1/TRBV3-2 CASSLAGSAADTQYF TGTGCCAGCAGCCTAGCGGGCTCGGCGGCAGATACGCAGTATTTT
TRBJ2-2 TRBD2 . TRBV14 CASSQVAGAGELFF TGTGCCAGCAGCCAAGTCGCGGGGGCCGGGGAGCTGTTTTTT
TRBJ2-5 TRBD2 . TRBV6-2/TRBV6-3 CASSRELWTSGETQYF TGTGCCAGCAGTAGGGAGCTTTGGACTAGCGGGGAGACCCAGTACTTC
TRBJ1-1 . . TRBV5-1 CASSYTANTEAFF TGCGCCAGCAGTTACACAGCGAACACTGAAGCTTTCTTT
TRBJ1-5 . . TRBV27 CASSTLDTLYNQPQHF TGTGCCAGCAGTACCCTTGACACCTTATACAATCAGCCCCAGCATTTT
TRBJ1-1 TRBD1 . TRBV19 CASSATDRGMNTEAFF TGTGCCAGTAGTGCCACGGACAGGGGCATGAACACTGAAGCTTTCTTT
TRBJ2-3 TRBD1 . TRBV12-3/TRBV12-4 CASRQGSDTQYF TGTGCCAGCCGACAGGGTTCAGATACGCAGTATTTT
TRBJ2-4 TRBD1 . TRBV9 CASSPGTGGDIQYF TGTGCCAGCAGCCCTGGGACAGGGGGGGACATTCAGTACTTC
TRBJ2-3 . . TRBV5-6 CASSLVGASTDTQYF TGTGCCAGCAGCTTGGTGGGGGCCAGCACAGATACGCAGTATTTT
TRBJ2-2 TRBD1 once TRBV7-7 CASSSRTGNTGELFF TGTGCCAGCAGCTCCCGGACAGGGAACACCGGGGAGCTGTTTTTT
TRBJ2-7 . . TRBV6-5 CATHRDMSYEQYF TGTGCCACCCACAGGGATATGTCCTACGAGCAGTACTTC
TRBJ2-7 TRBD2 . TRBV19 CASSIAGLAGYEQYF TGTGCCAGTAGTATAGCAGGGCTAGCGGGCTACGAGCAGTACTTC
TRBJ1-1 . . TRBV19 CASSMKGLEAFF TGTGCCAGTAGTATGAAGGGGCTTGAAGCTTTCTTT
TRBJ1-4 . . TRBV27 CASSPLTGSTNEKLFF TGTGCCAGCAGTCCCCTGACAGGATCAACTAATGAAAAACTGTTTTTT